The T cell receptor beta chain under discussion was sequenced for a study of a mutant IDH1 vaccine in newly diagnosed glioma. Study as a whole: Males made up about 60% and females about 40% of treated patients, whose mean age was about 37 years. Those enrolled had earlier been treated with radiotherapy, temozolomide, or both, mostly both.

Assay: immunoSEQ multiplex PCR; the TCRdb copy retains only in-frame clones and omits some. This table holds about 66,000 clones, around 85% found once. From germline, CDR1 is MNHEY and CDR2 SVGAGI. The CDR3 is 14 amino acids. The ends lost 7 bases at V and 6 bases at J; junction bases unmatched: 5. Time point meaning: baseline, week 1 (first vaccination visit). Treatment in this sample: pre-vaccination baseline after standard-of-care therapy. Donor diagnoses consisted of new WHO grade 3 or 4 IDH1-mutant, ATRX-lost astrocytomas. The sequenced sample was PBMCs, obtained from a glioma patient treated with radiotherapy, temozolomide or both. The sequence was collected from a man aged 30-40 years with glioma. The chain has TRBV6-5 and TRBJ1-3; 11 positions match TRBD1. In DNA, the CDR3 is TGTGCCAGCAACCCGGGACAGGGGGAAAACACCATATATTTT. This gives the protein CASNPGQGENTIYF.